These T cell receptor beta chains were read from a single sample in a study of blood T cell repertoires in COVID-19. This table comes from immunoSEQ multiplex PCR, and its TCRdb copy is limited to in-frame clones, with some not included. The sample shows about 68,000 clones, approximately 88% of them seen only once. Source material: peripheral blood. These TCRs come from a man aged 45-65 years with active COVID-19. CDR3s include the opening cysteine and the closing phenylalanine or tryptophan. A D gene is named only where the DNA matches it firmly. Clone size, where shown, is once, few, many, or a class for clones that have expanded.

clone_size	d_call	v_call	j_call	cdr3_aa	cdr3_nt
NA	TRBD1	TRBV6-5	TRBJ1-1	CASSYETGVAEAFF	TGTGCCAGCAGTTACGAGACAGGGGTTGCTGAAGCTTTCTTT
once	NA	TRBV4-3	TRBJ2-1	CASSQTEGGEQFF	TGCGCCAGCAGCCAAACAGAGGGAGGTGAGCAGTTCTTC
NA	TRBD1	TRBV2	TRBJ1-1	CASNPGGAVAFF	TGTGCCAGCAACCCAGGGGGCGCGGTGGCTTTCTTT
NA	TRBD2	TRBV5-4	TRBJ2-5	CASSFPPGTSGKLETQYF	TGTGCCAGCAGCTTCCCCCCCGGGACTAGCGGGAAACTAGAGACCCAGTACTTC
NA	TRBD1	TRBV6-5	TRBJ1-2	CASSQTGYGYTF	TGTGCCAGCAGCCAGACAGGGTATGGCTACACCTTC
NA	TRBD1	TRBV4-2	TRBJ1-6	CASSQETGDSPLHF	TGTGCCAGCAGCCAAGAGACAGGGGACTCCCCCCTCCACTTT
NA	TRBD2	TRBV5-1	TRBJ2-1	CASSSQSLAGGRSEQFF	TGCGCCAGCAGCTCGCAGTCTCTAGCGGGAGGTCGGAGTGAGCAGTTCTTC
NA	TRBD2	TRBV9	TRBJ2-5	CASSLASGGVETQYF	TGTGCCAGCAGCCTCGCTAGCGGGGGGGTAGAGACCCAGTACTTC
once	TRBD2	TRBV15	TRBJ2-4	CATSRLGGVASGSDIQYF	TGTGCCACCAGCAGACTGGGTGGCGTGGCTAGCGGGAGTGACATTCAGTACTTC
NA	NA	TRBV4-1	TRBJ1-3	CASTPLGGGGNTIYF	TGCGCCAGCACACCCCTCGGGGGGGGCGGAAACACCATATATTTT
few	NA	TRBV6-5	TRBJ1-2	CASSPAGQRGYTF	TGTGCCAGCAGTCCAGCCGGACAGCGTGGCTACACCTTC
few	NA	TRBV7-2	TRBJ1-2	CASSLGQPRYGYTF	TGTGCCAGCAGCTTAGGACAGCCTCGGTATGGCTACACCTTC
NA	NA	TRBV6-5	TRBJ2-5	CASSFQGETQYF	TGTGCCAGCAGTTTTCAGGGAGAGACCCAGTACTTC
NA	NA	TRBV4-1	TRBJ1-6	CASSQAGFSSPLHF	TGCGCCAGCAGCCAAGCGGGGTTTTCATCACCCCTCCACTTT
few	NA	TRBV12-2	TRBJ2-5	CASPQWASPVLGQYF	TGTGCAAGTCCCCAGTGGGCTAGCCCTGTGTTGGGCCAGTACTTC
few	NA	TRBV18	TRBJ2-1	CASSPPAGYNEQFF	TGTGCCAGCTCACCCCCGGCGGGATACAATGAGCAGTTCTTC